These 7 T cell receptor beta chains came from one sample sequenced in a study of identical twins' blood T cells. TCRdb passed the 5' RACE reads through MiXCR, listing each CDR3 protein once. In the table there are fewer than 450,000 distinct CDR3 sequences, approximately 30% of which are singletons. The material sequenced was PBMCs. These receptors were taken from a woman between 18 and 49 years old in good health.

In this sample, this clonotype turned up a few times. CDR3 sequence reads: CSASPGSSPLHF. CDR3 coding DNA: TGCAGTGCTAGCCCAGGCAGTTCACCCCTCCACTTT. The V call is TRBV20-1, the J call TRBJ1-6; D not certain. Deletions cut 3 bases from V and 9 bases from J, with 9 bases between. Germline V CDR1 and CDR2: DFQATT, SNEGSKA (reference sequence). The CDR3 length is 12 residues.

This clonotype has a count of ten or more. The J gene is TRBJ1-6, the V gene TRBV9, with D tentatively TRBD1 (5 bases). Germline V gene sequence: CDR1 SGDLS, CDR2 YYNGEE. This CDR3 region has 15 residues. V lost 0 bases and J 8 bases, leaving 12 bases between the germline ends. CDR3 sequence reads: CASSVGGGADSPLHF. CDR3 nucleotide sequence: TGTGCCAGCAGCGTAGGAGGAGGGGCTGATTCACCCCTCCACTTT.

The table lists this clonotype with many counts. This chain uses TRBV29-1 with TRBJ1-1; 7 nucleotides match TRBD1. The V gene end was trimmed by 4 bases and the J gene end by 6 bases; junction bases not matched to a gene: 11. The CDR3 is made up of 14 amino acids. Per the germline V gene, CDR1 is SQVTM and CDR2 is ANQGSEA. The CDR3 DNA is TGCAGCGTTGTTTCACAGGGGCTTCGTCCTGAAGCTTTCTTT. Translating it yields CSVVSQGLRPEAFF.

This clonotype was seen more than once but under ten times. V gene TRBV29-1 combines with J gene TRBJ2-5; possibly TRBD1 for D (5 bases). CDR3 length: 14 residues. Germline V gene sequence: CDR1 SQVTM, CDR2 ANQGSEA. V gave up 6 bases and J gave up 2 bases, with 16 bases separating them. CDR3 DNA: TGCAGCGTAAGGGGAATGGGCTCACAAGAGACCCAGTACTTC. Its translation: CSVRGMGSQETQYF.

The chain joins TRBV5-6 to TRBJ2-3; D remains unclear. The CDR3 is made up of 12 amino acids. CDR1 is SGHDT, CDR2 YYEEEE, per germline. V was trimmed by 2 bases and J by 6 bases, leaving 7 bases between them. CDR3 coding DNA: TGTGCCAGCAGCTTCTCGAAGGATACGCAGTATTTT. Translated, it gives CASSFSKDTQYF.

The chain joins TRBV20-1 to TRBJ2-1, with D perhaps matching TRBD1 or TRBD2 (5 bases each). V lost 5 bases to trimming and J lost 12 bases, with 14 bases between them. Germline-derived CDR1 and CDR2 are DFQATT and SNEGSKA (reference sequence). This CDR3 contains 11 residues. As DNA, the CDR3 is TGCAGTGCTCGGTCCCCCGGGACGCAGTTCTTC. Protein product: CSARSPGTQFF.

The rearrangement links TRBV20-1 to TRBJ1-1, with TRBD1 identical over 9 bases. The CDR3 consists of 14 residues. Germline CDR1 DFQATT, CDR2 SNEGSKA (reference sequence). V lost 3 bases, J lost 11 bases, and 13 bases stayed unmatched. The CDR3 is CSASQGQGEVLAFF. As DNA, the CDR3 is TGCAGTGCTAGTCAGGGACAGGGCGAGGTATTGGCTTTCTTT.